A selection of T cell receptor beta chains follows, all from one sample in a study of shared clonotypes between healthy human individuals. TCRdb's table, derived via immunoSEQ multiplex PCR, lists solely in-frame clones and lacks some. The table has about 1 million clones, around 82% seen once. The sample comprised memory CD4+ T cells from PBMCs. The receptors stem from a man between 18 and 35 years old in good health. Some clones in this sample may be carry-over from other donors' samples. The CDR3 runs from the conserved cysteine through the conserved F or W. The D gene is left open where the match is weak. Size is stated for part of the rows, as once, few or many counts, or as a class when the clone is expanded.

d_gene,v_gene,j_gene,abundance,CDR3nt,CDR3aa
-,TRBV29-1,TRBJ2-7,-,TGCAGCGTTGAGGGCCGGTGGGATAGCGAGCAGTACTTC,CSVEGRWDSEQYF
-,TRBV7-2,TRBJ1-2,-,TGTGCCAGCAGCTTTCAGTGGGGAGACTATGGCTACACCTTC,CASSFQWGDYGYTF
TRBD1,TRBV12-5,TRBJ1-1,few,TGTGCTAGTGGTCGGACAGGCACGAACACTGAAGCTTTCTTT,CASGRTGTNTEAFF
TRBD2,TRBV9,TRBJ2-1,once,TGTGCCAGCAGCGTAGATCCAGCGGGGTACAATGAGCAGTTCTTC,CASSVDPAGYNEQFF
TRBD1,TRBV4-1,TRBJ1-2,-,TGCGCCAGCAGCCAACCGGGACAGGCGGTTCTGGATGGCTACACCTTC,CASSQPGQAVLDGYTF
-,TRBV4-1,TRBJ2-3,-,TGCGCCAGCAGCCAAGATTGGAACTCCCATACGCAGTATTTT,CASSQDWNSHTQYF
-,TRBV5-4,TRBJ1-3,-,TGTGCCAGCAGCGCTATGACGGCTGGGGGAAACACCATATATTTT,CASSAMTAGGNTIYF
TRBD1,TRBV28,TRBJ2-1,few,TGTGCCAGCAGCCCGAACCCCGGGACAGGGGCCTACAATGAGCAGTTCTTC,CASSPNPGTGAYNEQFF
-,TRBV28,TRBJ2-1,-,TGTGCCAGCAGCCGCGTTGACAGGCAGTTCTTC,CASSRVDRQFF
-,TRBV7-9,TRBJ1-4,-,TGTGCCAGCAGCATCGGCTCCACCACAAATGAAAAACTGTTTTTT,CASSIGSTTNEKLFF
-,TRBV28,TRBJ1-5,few,TGTGCCAGCAGTTTATTGGCAGACTCTCAGCCCCAGCATTTT,CASSLLADSQPQHF
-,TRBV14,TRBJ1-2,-,TGTGCCAGCAGCCAATCGACCGGGGCACATGGCTACACCTTC,CASSQSTGAHGYTF
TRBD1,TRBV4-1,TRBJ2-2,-,TGCGCCAGCAGCCGGGGACAGGGGGAGGATGGGCTGTTTTTT,CASSRGQGEDGLFF
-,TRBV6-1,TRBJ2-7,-,TGTGCCGCTGCCTATGGCGGGCCCTACGAGCAGTACTTC,CAAAYGGPYEQYF
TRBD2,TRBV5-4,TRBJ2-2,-,TGTGCCAGCAGCTTGAGAGCGGGAGGTAACGGGGAGCTGTTTTTT,CASSLRAGGNGELFF
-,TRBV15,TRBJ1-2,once,TGTGCCACCAGCAGATCCCTGGGAGGTGATCAGGGCTACACCTTC,CATSRSLGGDQGYTF
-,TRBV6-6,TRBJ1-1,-,TGTGCCAGCAGTTACGAGGGGGGTGACACTGAAGCTTTCTTT,CASSYEGGDTEAFF
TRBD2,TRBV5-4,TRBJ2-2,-,TGTGCCAGCAGCCGTCTTGGGGGGAGGGCGTCCGGGGAGCTGTTTTTT,CASSRLGGRASGELFF